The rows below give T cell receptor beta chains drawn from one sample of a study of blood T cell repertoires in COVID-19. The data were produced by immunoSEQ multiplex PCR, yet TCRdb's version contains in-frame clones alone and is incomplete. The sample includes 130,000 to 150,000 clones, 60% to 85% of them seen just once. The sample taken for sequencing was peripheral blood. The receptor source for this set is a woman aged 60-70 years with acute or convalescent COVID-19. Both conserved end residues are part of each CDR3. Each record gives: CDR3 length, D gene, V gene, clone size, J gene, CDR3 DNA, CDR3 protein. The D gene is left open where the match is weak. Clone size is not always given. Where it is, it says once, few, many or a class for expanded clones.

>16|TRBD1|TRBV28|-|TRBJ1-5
TGTGCCAGTCTAAATTTCCAGGGGGCGCGGGGTCAGCCCCAGCATTTT
CASLNFQGARGQPQHF
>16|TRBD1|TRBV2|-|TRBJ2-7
TGTGCCAGCACCCAGGTAGGGGGCAGGAGCCCCTACGAGCAGTACTTC
CASTQVGGRSPYEQYF
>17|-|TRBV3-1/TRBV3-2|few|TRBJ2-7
TGTGCCAGCAGCCAAGGGGTTTTACCCAACAGATCTTACGAGCAGTACTTC
CASSQGVLPNRSYEQYF
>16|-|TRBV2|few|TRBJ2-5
TGTGCCAGCAGTCGAGCGCTAGGGACTGGACAAGAGACCCAGTACTTC
CASSRALGTGQETQYF
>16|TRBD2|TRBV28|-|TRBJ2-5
TGTGCCAGCACCTCGGGAGGTTTCGCGGGAGAAGAGACCCAGTACTTC
CASTSGGFAGEETQYF
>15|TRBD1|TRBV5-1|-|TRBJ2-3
TGCGCCAGCAGCTACCGACAGGGGAGCACAGATACGCAGTATTTT
CASSYRQGSTDTQYF
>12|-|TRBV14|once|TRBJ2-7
TGTGCCAGCAGCGGCCTTCACTACGAGCAGTACTTC
CASSGLHYEQYF
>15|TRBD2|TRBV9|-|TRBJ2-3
TGTGCCAGCAGCGTCAGCGGGAGGGGGGCAGATACGCAGTATTTT
CASSVSGRGADTQYF
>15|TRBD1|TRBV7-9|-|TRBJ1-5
TGTGCCAGCAGCTCGGGACAGGTTTTATGGCAGCCCCAGCATTTT
CASSSGQVLWQPQHF
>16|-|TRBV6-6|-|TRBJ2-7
TGTGCCAGCAGTCCACCGGGCTCCCTAGGGGCTTACGAGCAGTACTTC
CASSPPGSLGAYEQYF
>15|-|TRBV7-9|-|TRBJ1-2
TGTGCCAGCAGCTTAGAGTGGATAGCAGACTATGGCTACACCTTC
CASSLEWIADYGYTF
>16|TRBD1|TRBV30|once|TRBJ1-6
TGTGCCTGGAGTATAACAGGGGGCCTCTTTTATTCACCCCTCCACTTT
CAWSITGGLFYSPLHF
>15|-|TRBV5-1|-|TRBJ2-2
TGCGCCAGCAGCTTGAGCGGACTGAACACCGGGGAGCTGTTTTTT
CASSLSGLNTGELFF
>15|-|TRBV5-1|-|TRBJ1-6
TGCGCCAGCAGCTTGGAACTGGGGGCTAATTCACCCCTCCACTTT
CASSLELGANSPLHF
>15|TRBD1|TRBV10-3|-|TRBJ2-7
TGTGCCATCAGTGGGTGGGACAGGGGGCAGTACGAGCAGTACTTC
CAISGWDRGQYEQYF
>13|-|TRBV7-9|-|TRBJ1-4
TGTGCCAGCAGCGGGCGACAGAATGAAAAACTGTTTTTT
CASSGRQNEKLFF
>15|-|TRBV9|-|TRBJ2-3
TGTGCCAGCAGCGCCCGGACAGACCCGTCAGATACGCAGTATTTT
CASSARTDPSDTQYF
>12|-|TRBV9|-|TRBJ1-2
TGTGCCAGCAGCGTAGGGAGTGATGGCTACACCTTC
CASSVGSDGYTF
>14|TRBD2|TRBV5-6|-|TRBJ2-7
TGTGCCAGCAGCCCGGGGGGGGCAGACTACGAGCAGTACTTC
CASSPGGADYEQYF
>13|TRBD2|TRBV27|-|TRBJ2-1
TGTGCCAGCAGTCTTACAAGACTAGCGGGAGAGTTCTTC
CASSLTRLAGEFF
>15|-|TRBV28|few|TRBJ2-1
TGTGCCAGCAGTCCCCCGGCGGCCTCCTACAATGAGCAGTTCTTC
CASSPPAASYNEQFF
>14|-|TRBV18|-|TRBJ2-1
TGTGCCAGCTCACCACCCTCCTCGTACAATGAGCAGTTCTTC
CASSPPSSYNEQFF
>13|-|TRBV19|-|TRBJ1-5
TGTGCCAGCTGGGCAGCCAACAATCAGCCCCAGCATTTT
CASWAANNQPQHF
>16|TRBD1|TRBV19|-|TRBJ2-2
TGTGCCAGTAGTATCTATGGACAGGTGGGCACCGGGGAGCTGTTTTTT
CASSIYGQVGTGELFF
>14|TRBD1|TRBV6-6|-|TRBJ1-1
TGTGCCAGCAGTTCGGACAGGGTGATGACTGAAGCTTTCTTT
CASSSDRVMTEAFF
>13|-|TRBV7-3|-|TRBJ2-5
TGTGCCAGCAGCTTAGGAGGGTCCGGGACCCAGTACTTC
CASSLGGSGTQYF
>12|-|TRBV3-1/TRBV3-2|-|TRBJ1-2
TGTGCCAGCAGCCGGGGGCTTGAGGGCTACACCTTC
CASSRGLEGYTF
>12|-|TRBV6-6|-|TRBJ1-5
TGTGCCAGCAGCCCATTGTATCAGCCCCAGCATTTT
CASSPLYQPQHF
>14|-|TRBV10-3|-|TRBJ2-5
TGTGCCATCAGTGTGGGCCGCGGGCTAGAGACCCAGTACTTC
CAISVGRGLETQYF
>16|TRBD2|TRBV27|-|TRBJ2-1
TGTGCCAGCAGTACCGGGACTAGCGGGAGGTACAATGAGCAGTTCTTC
CASSTGTSGRYNEQFF
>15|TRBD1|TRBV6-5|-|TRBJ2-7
TGTGCCAGCAGTTCAGGGGGTTATAGCTCCTACGAGCAGTACTTC
CASSSGGYSSYEQYF
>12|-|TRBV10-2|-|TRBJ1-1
TGCGCCAGCAGTCGTCAGGGCACTGAAGCTTTCTTT
CASSRQGTEAFF
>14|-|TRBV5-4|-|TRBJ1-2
TGTGCCAGCAGCTTGGATCGACACCCGGGGGGCTACACCTTC
CASSLDRHPGGYTF
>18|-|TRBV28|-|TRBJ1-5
TGTGCCAGCAGTACTCTCGGCAGGGGCTTCGCTAGCAATCAGCCCCAGCATTTT
CASSTLGRGFASNQPQHF
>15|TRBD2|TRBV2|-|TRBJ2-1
TGTGCCAGCAGTATTAGCGGGAGGGGGTACAATGAGCAGTTCTTC
CASSISGRGYNEQFF
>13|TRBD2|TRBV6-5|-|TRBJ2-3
TGTGCCAGCAAGCGGGAGGGGACAGATACGCAGTATTTT
CASKREGTDTQYF
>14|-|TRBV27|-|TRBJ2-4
TGTGCCAGCAGTTTATCGATCCCATCGGGCATTCAGTACTTC
CASSLSIPSGIQYF
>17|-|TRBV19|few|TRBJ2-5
TGTGCCAGTAGTATAAATAAACACCCCAACAGCGGAGAGACCCAGTACTTC
CASSINKHPNSGETQYF
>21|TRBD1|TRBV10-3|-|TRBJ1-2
TGTGCCATCAGTGACCCAAGGGGGGACAGGGGGCCAAAATTCGGTAACTATGGCTACACCTTC
CAISDPRGDRGPKFGNYGYTF
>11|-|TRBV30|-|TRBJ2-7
TGTGCCTGGGGGTCTTCCTACGAGCAGTACTTC
CAWGSSYEQYF
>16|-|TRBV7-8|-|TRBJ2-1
TGTGCCAGCAGCCCCAGGACGCGGGTAGTGGGCAATGAGCAGTTCTTC
CASSPRTRVVGNEQFF
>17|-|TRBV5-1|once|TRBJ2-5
TGCGCCAGCAGCTCCCGTATAGCGGTCCAGTACCAAGAGACCCAGTACTTC
CASSSRIAVQYQETQYF
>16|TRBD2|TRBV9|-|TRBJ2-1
TGTGCCAGCAGCGTAGGGGTAGCGGGAGACCGCGATGAGCAGTTCTTC
CASSVGVAGDRDEQFF
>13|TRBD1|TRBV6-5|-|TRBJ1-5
TGTGCCAGCAGGACAGGGAATAATCAGCCCCAGCATTTT
CASRTGNNQPQHF
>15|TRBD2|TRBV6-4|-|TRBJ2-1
TGTGCCAGCAGTTTTGGGACTAGCGGGCACAATGAGCAGTTCTTC
CASSFGTSGHNEQFF
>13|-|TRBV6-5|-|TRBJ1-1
TGTGCCAGCTATCGACAGCCGAACACTGAAGCTTTCTTT
CASYRQPNTEAFF
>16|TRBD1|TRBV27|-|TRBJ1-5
TGTGCCAGCAGTCCCCGGGACAGGGGGGGCAATCAGCCCCAGCATTTT
CASSPRDRGGNQPQHF
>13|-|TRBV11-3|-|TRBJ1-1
TGTGCCAGCAGCTTCAGGGGGAACACTGAAGCTTTCTTT
CASSFRGNTEAFF
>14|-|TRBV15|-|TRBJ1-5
TGTGCCACCAGCAGAGATTGGGGGGAGCAGCCCCAGCATTTT
CATSRDWGEQPQHF
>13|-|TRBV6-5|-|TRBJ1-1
TGTGCCAGCAATCAACAGGGAAGAGGAGAAGCTTTCTTT
CASNQQGRGEAFF
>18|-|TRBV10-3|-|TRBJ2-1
TGTGCCATCAGTGAGTCGACATTGAGGCGGGACTCCTACAATGAGCAGTTCTTC
CAISESTLRRDSYNEQFF
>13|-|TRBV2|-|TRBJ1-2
TGTGCCAGCAGTGCGACGGGTATTAGGGGCTACACCTTC
CASSATGIRGYTF
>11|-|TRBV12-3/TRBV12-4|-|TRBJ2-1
TGTGCCAGCAGTACAGGTTTTGAGCAGTTCTTC
CASSTGFEQFF
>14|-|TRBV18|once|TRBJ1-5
TGTGCCAGCTCACTCCGAGGGGGGGATCAGCCCCAGCATTTT
CASSLRGGDQPQHF
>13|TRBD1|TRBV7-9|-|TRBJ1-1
TGTGCCAGCAGCCGAACAGACAGGGTTGAAGCTTTCTTT
CASSRTDRVEAFF
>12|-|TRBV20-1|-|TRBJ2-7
TGCAGTGCTAGTTTCGGTGGAGGCGAGCAGTACTTC
CSASFGGGEQYF
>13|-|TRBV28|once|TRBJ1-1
TGTGCCAGCAGCCAGCGCATGAACACTGAAGCTTTCTTT
CASSQRMNTEAFF
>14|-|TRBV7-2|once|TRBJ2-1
TGTGCCAGCAGCCTAGTTCGAGCGGCAGTTGAGCAGTTCTTC
CASSLVRAAVEQFF
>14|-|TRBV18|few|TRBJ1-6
TGTGCCAGCTCACTAAATCACAGGGATTCACCCCTCCACTTT
CASSLNHRDSPLHF
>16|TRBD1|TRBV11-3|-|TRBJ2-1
TGTGCCAGCAGCACCGACAGGGACAGGGGGCCGAATGAGCAGTTCTTC
CASSTDRDRGPNEQFF